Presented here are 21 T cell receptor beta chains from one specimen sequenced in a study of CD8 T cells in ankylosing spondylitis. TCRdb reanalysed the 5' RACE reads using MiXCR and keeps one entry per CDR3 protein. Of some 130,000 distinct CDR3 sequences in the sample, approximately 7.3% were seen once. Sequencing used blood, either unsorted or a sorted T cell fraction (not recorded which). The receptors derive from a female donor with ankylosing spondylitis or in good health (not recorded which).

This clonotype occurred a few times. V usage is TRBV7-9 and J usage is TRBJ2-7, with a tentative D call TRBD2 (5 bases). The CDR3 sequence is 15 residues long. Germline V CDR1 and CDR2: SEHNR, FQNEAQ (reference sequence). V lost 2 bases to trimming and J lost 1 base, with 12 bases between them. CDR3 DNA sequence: TGTGCCAGCAGCTTATCCGGGGTTCTTTCCTACGAGCAGTACTTC. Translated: CASSLSGVLSYEQYF.

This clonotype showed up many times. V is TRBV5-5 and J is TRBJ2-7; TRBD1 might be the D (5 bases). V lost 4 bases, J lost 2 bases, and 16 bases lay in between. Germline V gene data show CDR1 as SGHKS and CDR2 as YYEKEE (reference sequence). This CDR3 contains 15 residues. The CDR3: CASSPGPGMAYEQYF. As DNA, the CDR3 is TGTGCCAGCAGCCCCGGGCCAGGGATGGCCTACGAGCAGTACTTC.

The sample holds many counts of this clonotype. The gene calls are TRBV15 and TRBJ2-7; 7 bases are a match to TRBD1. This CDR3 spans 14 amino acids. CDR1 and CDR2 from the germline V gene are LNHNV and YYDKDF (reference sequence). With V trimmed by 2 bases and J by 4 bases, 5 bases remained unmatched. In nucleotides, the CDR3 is TGTGCCACCAGCAGAAGGGACAGTAAATACGAGCAGTACTTC. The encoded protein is CATSRRDSKYEQYF. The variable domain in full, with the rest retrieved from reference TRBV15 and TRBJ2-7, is DAMVIQNPRYQVTQFGKPVTLSCSQTLNHNVMYWYQQKSSQAPKLLFHYYDKDFNNEADTPDNFQSRRPNTSFCFLDIRSPGLGDTAMYLCATSRRDSKYEQYFGPGTRLTVT.

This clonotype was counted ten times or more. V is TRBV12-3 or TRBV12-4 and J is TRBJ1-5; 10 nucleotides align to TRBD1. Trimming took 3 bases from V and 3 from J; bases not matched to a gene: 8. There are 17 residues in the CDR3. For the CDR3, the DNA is TGTGCCAGCAGTTTCGGGGGACAGGGGCTTTACAATCAGCCCCAGCATTTT. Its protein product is CASSFGGQGLYNQPQHF.

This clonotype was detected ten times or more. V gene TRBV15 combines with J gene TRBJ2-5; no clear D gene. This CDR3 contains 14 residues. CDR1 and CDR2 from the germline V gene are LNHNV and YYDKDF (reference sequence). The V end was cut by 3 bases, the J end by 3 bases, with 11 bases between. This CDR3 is CATSSPVQKETQYF. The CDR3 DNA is TGTGCCACCAGCAGCCCCGTCCAGAAAGAGACCCAGTACTTC.

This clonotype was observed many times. The CDR3: CASSLVPGSYNEQFF. CDR3 in DNA: TGCGCCAGCAGCTTGGTTCCGGGATCCTACAATGAGCAGTTCTTC. This chain connects TRBV5-1 to TRBJ2-1; possibly TRBD2 for D (5 bases). The germline gives CDR1 SGHRS, CDR2 YFSETQ. The CDR3 length is 15 residues. The V end lost 0 bases, the J end lost 1 base, and 8 bases lay between the germline ends.

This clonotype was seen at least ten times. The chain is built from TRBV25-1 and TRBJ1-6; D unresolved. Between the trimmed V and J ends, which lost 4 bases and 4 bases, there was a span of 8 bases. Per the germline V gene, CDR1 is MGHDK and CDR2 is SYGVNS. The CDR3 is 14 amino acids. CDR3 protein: CASSGVEYNSPLHF. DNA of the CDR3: TGTGCCAGCAGTGGGGTGGAATATAATTCACCCCTCCACTTT.

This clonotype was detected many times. CDR3 sequence: CASSRGVDQPQHF. The CDR3 DNA sequence: TGTGCCAGCAGCCGAGGGGTGGACCAGCCCCAGCATTTT. The rearrangement uses TRBV12-3 or TRBV12-4 and TRBJ1-5; possibly TRBD1 for D (5 bases). Trimming pared 6 bases from V and 7 bases from J, leaving 13 bases between. This CDR3 comprises 13 residues.

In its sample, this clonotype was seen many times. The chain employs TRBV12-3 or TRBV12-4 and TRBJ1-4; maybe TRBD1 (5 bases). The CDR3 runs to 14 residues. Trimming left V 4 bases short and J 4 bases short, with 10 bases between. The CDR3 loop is CASSYDSYNEKLFF. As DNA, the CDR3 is TGTGCCAGCAGTTACGACAGCTATAATGAAAAACTGTTTTTT.

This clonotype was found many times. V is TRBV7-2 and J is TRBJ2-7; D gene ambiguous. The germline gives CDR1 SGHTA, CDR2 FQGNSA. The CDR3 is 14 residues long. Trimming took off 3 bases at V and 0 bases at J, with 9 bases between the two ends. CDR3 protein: CASSFGSASYEQYF. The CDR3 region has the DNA TGTGCCAGCAGCTTTGGCAGCGCCTCCTACGAGCAGTACTTC.

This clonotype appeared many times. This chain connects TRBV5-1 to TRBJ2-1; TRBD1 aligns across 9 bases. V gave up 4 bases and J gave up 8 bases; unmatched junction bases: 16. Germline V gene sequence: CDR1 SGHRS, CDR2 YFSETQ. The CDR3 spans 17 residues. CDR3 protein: CASSKVVGTGIDDEQFF. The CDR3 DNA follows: TGCGCCAGCAGCAAGGTTGTGGGGACAGGGATAGACGATGAGCAGTTCTTC.

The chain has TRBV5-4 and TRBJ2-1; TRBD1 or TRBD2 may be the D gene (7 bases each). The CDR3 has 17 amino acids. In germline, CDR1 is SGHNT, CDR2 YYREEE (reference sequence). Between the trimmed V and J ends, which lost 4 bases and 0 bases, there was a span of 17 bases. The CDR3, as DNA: TGTGCCAGCAGCCCAGCAGGGGGGGGCCCCTCCTACAATGAGCAGTTCTTC. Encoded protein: CASSPAGGGPSYNEQFF.

CDR3 loop: CTLTSLGSGGSAYNEQFF. In nucleotides, the CDR3 is TGTACCCTCACCTCGTTGGGTAGCGGGGGGTCAGCCTACAATGAGCAGTTCTTC. The V call is TRBV6-7, the J call TRBJ2-1, with TRBD2 matching 10 bases. TRBV6-7 is an ORF, and what it does is uncertain. There are 18 residues in the CDR3.

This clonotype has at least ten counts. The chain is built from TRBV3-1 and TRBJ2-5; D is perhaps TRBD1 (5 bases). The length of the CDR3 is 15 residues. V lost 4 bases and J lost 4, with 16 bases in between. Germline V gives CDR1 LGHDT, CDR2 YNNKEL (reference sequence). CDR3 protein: CASSPLGGAVETQYF. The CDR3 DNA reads TGTGCCAGCAGCCCCCTGGGTGGGGCCGTAGAGACCCAGTACTTC.

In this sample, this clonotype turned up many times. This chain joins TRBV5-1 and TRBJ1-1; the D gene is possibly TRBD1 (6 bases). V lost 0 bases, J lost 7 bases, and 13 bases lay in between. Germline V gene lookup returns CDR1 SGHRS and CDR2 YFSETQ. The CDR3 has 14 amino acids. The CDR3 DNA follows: TGCGCCAGCAGCTTGGCTGGGACAAGGAATGAAGCTTTCTTT. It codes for CASSLAGTRNEAFF.

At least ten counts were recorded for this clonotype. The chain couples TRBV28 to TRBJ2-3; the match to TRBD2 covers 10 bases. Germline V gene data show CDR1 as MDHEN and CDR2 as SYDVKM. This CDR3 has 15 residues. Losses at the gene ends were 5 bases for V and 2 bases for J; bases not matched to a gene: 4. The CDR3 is CASSTLAGDTDTQYF. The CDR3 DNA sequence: TGTGCCAGCAGTACTCTAGCGGGGGACACAGATACGCAGTATTTT.

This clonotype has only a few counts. The DNA for the CDR3 is TGTGCCAGCAGCTGGGAACACGGTGGCTCCTACGAGCAGTACTTC. Its protein product is CASSWEHGGSYEQYF. J is TRBJ2-7 and V is TRBV7-2, with unresolved D. The CDR3 sequence is 15 residues long. The germline V and J ends were trimmed by 4 bases and 0 bases, with 13 bases remaining between them. In germline, CDR1 is SGHTA, CDR2 FQGNSA.

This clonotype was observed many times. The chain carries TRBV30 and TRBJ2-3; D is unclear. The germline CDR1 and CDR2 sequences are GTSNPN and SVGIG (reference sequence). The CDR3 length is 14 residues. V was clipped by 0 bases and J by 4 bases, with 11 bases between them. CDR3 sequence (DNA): TGTGCCTGGAGTGTAGGGTTATTCTCAGATACGCAGTATTTT. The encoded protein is CAWSVGLFSDTQYF.

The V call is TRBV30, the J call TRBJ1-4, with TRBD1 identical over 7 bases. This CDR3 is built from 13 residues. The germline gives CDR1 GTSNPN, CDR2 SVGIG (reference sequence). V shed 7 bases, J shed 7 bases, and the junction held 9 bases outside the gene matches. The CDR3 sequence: CAFIQGRAEKLFF. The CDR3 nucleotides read TGTGCCTTCATACAGGGGCGCGCTGAAAAACTGTTTTTT. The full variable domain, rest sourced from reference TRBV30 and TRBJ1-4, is SQTIHQWPATLVQPVGSPLSLECTVEGTSNPNLYWYRQAAGRGLQLLFYSVGIGQISSEVPQNLSASRPQDRQFILSSKKLLLSDSGFYLCAFIQGRAEKLFFGSGTQLSVL.

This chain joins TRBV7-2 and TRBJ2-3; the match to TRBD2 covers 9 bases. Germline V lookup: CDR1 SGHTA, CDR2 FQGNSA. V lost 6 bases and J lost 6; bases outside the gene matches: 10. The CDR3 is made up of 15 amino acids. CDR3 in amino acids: CASSRSGSVSDTQYF. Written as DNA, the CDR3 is TGTGCCAGCAGTCGTAGCGGGAGCGTTTCGGATACGCAGTATTTT.

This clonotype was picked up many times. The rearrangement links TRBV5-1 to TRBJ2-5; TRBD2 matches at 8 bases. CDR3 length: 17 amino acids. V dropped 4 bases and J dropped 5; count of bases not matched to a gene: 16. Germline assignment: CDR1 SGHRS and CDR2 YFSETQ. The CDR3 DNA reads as TGCGCCAGCAGCCACCCCGTTGACGGGGGGGCTCTCGAGACCCAGTACTTC. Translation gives CASSHPVDGGALETQYF.